The text below deals with one T cell receptor beta chain. Study processing details: Reference gene primer amplification yielded estimated nucleated cell counts. Clones were sequenced by immunoSEQ multiplex PCR, and TCRdb holds only the in-frame ones, with some missing. V and J calls and clone size are copied from that table; D and trimming were computed from the DNA. In the table there are under 40,000 clones, about nine tenths of which are singletons. This specimen belongs to a study of blood T cell repertoires in COVID-19. Background on the study: Acute-phase and convalescent COVID-19 samples originated in the United States, Italy and Spain. From T cells, B-cell-depleted T cells, or PBMCs came the material, which was cDNA or gDNA.

From germline, CDR1 is SEHNR and CDR2 FQNEAQ (reference sequence). The V end lost 2 bases, the J end lost 9 bases, and 20 bases lay between the germline ends. The CDR3 is 16 amino acids. The chain combines TRBV7-9 with TRBJ2-1, with a weak D call TRBD2 (6 bases). The receptor's source is a man between 45 and 60 years old with active or convalescent COVID-19. Sequenced input: peripheral blood. The CDR3 DNA is TGTGCCAGCAGCTTATGGGGGGAGCGGTTAATGGGTGAGCAGTTCTTC. Translating gives CASSLWGERLMGEQFF.